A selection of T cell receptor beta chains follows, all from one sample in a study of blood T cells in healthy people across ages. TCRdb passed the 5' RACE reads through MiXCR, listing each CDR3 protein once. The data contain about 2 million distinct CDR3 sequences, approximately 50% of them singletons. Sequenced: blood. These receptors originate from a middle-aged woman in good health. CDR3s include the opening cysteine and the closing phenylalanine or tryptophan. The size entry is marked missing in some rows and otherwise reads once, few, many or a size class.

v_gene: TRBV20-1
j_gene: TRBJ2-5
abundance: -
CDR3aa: CSARVRSAGGLNEQYF

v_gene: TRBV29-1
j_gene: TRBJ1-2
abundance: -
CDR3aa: CSVEDFGGYTF

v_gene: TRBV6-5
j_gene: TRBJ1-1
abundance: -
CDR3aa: CASSSSLGQGRLERFVITEAFF

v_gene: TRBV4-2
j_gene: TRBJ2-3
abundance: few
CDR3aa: CASSDYRDRVKTDTQYF

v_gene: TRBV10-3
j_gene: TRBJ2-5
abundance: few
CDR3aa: CAIRTGEHAAQYF

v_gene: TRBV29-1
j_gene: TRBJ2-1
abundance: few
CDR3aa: CSVLPGLHNEQFF

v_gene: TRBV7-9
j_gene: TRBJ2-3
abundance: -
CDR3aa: CASSLAQTGDTQYF

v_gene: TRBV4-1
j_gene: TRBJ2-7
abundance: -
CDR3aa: CASSQELSDTSPYEQYF

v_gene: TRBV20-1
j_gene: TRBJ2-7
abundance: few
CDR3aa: CSARAPNSYEQYF

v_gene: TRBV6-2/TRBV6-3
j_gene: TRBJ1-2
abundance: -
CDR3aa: CASFEAPSGYGYTF

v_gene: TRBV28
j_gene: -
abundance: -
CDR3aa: CASSVAGGSYNEQYF

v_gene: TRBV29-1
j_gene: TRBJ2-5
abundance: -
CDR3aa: CSVFIGETRYF

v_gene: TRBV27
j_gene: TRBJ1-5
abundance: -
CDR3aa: CASRIDPRGSQPQHF

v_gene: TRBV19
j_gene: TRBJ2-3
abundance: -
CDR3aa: CASSSWDISSDTQYF

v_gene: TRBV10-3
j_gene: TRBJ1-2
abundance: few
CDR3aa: CAIITVRDRFNYGYTF

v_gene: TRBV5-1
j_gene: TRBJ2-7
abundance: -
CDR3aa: CASSLAGTSGGNEQYF

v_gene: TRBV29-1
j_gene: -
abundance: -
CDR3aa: CSVEVLGGTLETQYF

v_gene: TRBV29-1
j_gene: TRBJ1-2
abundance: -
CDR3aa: CSVDSPDTNYGYTF

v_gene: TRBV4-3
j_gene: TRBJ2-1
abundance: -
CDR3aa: CASSQEGPPSSYNEQFF

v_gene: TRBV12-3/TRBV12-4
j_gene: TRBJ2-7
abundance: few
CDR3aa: CASSLILGGQGSYNEQYF

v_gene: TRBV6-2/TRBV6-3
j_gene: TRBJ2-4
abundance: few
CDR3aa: CASSPGSPGLMYF

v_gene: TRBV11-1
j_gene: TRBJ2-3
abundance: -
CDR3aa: CASSWASGSDTQYF

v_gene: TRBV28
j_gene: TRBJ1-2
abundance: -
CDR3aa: CASSLTTAYGYTF

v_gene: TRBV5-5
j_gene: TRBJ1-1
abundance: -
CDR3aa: CASSPTGVGNTEAFF

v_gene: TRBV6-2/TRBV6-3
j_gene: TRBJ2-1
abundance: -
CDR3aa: CASNPIGRDRFNNEQFF

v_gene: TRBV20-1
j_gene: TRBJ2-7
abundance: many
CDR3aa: CSARVDSNRKSEQYF

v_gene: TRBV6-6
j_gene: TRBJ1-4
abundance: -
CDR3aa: CASTQGQGRSNEKLFF

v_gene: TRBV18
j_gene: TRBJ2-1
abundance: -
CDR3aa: CASSPSFRLAGEQFF

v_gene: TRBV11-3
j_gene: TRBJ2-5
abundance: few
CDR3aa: CASSLGSRTRDGTQYF

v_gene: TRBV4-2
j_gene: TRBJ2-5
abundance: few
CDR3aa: CASSQTGGNQETQYF

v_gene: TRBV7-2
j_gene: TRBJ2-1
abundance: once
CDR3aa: CASTQDSASSYNEQFF

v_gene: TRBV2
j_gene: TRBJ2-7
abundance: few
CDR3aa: CASNQVTSYEQYF

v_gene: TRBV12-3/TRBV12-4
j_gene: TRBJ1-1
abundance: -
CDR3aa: CASSRTGGVRTEAFF

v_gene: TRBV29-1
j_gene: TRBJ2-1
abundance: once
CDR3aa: CSGATGNEQFF

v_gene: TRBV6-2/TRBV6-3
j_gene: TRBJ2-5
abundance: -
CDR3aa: CASSSYGTTQETQYF

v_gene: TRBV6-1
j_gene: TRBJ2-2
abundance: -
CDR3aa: CATHPGQTKNTGELFF

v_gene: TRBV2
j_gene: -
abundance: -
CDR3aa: CAIVLGGEPMETQYF

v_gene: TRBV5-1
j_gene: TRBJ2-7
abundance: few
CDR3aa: CASSLEGLTYEQYF

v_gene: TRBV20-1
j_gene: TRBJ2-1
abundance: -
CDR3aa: CSASDLASGGYNEQFF

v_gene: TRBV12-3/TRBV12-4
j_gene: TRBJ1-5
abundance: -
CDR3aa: CASRPRDRDNQPQHF

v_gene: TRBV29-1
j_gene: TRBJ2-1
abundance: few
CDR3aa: CSVADREQFF

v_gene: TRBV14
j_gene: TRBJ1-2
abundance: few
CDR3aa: CASSQDAGARYGYTF

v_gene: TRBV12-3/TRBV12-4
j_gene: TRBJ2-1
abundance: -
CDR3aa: CASSLIPQGSEQFF

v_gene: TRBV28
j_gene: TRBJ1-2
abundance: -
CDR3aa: CASRDSGQNYGYTF

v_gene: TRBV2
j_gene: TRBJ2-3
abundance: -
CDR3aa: CASSVQNLGVSTDTQYF

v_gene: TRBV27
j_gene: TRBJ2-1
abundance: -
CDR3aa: CARVGLAGNNEQFF

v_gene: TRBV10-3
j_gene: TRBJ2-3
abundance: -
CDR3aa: CAISESPGAGFTDTQYF

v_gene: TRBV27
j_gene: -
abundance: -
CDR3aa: CASRRSSYNEQYF

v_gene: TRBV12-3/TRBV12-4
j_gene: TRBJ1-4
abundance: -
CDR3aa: CASSPPGSLEKLFF

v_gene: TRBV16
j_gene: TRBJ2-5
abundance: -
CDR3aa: CASSQSGSGQETQYF

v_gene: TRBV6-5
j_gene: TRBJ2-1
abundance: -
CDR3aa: CASSQGLAGSDEQFF

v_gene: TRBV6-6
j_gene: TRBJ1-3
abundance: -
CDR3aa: CASILSEGNTIYF